The 30 T cell receptor beta chains presented below share a single source sample, sequenced in a study of cytomegalovirus exposure and HLA in healthy donors. Both 60 Vbeta primers and 13 Jbeta primers went into the PCR. Clones were sequenced by immunoSEQ multiplex PCR, and TCRdb holds only the in-frame ones, with some missing. The table includes around 110,000 clones, 82% detected once. The specimen was PBMCs. These receptors were obtained from a man aged 25 to 40 in good health and CMV-seropositive.

The chain recombines TRBV30 with TRBJ1-1, with D maybe TRBD1 (5 bases). Germline lookup yields CDR1 GTSNPN and CDR2 SVGIG (reference sequence). CDR3 length equals 13 residues. Trimming removed 4 bases from V and 1 base from J, with 10 bases in between. The CDR3: CAWTGIGNTEAFF. As DNA, the CDR3 is TGTGCCTGGACAGGGATTGGGAACACTGAAGCTTTCTTT. Drawing the rest from reference TRBV30 and TRBJ1-1, the complete variable domain is SQTIHQWPATLVQPVGSPLSLECTVEGTSNPNLYWYRQAAGRGLQLLFYSVGIGQISSEVPQNLSASRPQDRQFILSSKKLLLSDSGFYLCAWTGIGNTEAFFGQGTRLTVV.

The chain has TRBV6-1 and TRBJ2-3, with D perhaps TRBD2 (6 bases). CDR1 is MNHNS and CDR2 is SASEGT in the germline V gene. The V end was cut by 3 bases, the J end by 2 bases, with 15 bases between. This CDR3 spans 16 amino acids. The CDR3 spells CASSDDPAGITDTQYF. The CDR3 nucleotides read TGTGCCAGCAGTGATGATCCAGCGGGCATCACAGATACGCAGTATTTT.

This rearrangement joins TRBV9 to TRBJ2-1; the match to TRBD2 covers 8 bases. Germline loops: CDR1 SGDLS, CDR2 YYNGEE. The CDR3 has 15 amino acids. Unmatched junction bases numbered 5, after V lost 2 bases and J lost 4 bases. The CDR3 DNA follows: TGTGCCAGCAGCGTCGGGAGGGCCGATTACAATGAGCAGTTCTTC. This sequence encodes CASSVGRADYNEQFF.

The chain links TRBV7-9 to TRBJ1-1, with D tentatively TRBD1 (6 bases). CDR1 is SEHNR, CDR2 FQNEAQ, per germline (reference sequence). The CDR3 is 14 residues long. V dropped 5 bases and J dropped 1 base, with 11 bases sitting between them. As DNA, the CDR3 is TGTGCCAGCAGCAGAGGACAGCCGAACACTGAAGCTTTCTTT. Its translation is CASSRGQPNTEAFF.

The chain employs TRBV2 and TRBJ2-1; 10 nucleotides align to TRBD1. The CDR3 length is 15 residues. The junction had 12 bases not matched to a gene; V was cut back by 6 bases and J by 10 bases. Per germline, CDR1 SNHLY and CDR2 FYNNEI. This CDR3 reads CASSPGQGLGDEQFF. As DNA, the CDR3 is TGTGCCAGCAGCCCGGGACAGGGGCTCGGAGACGAGCAGTTCTTC.

The gene calls are TRBV4-1 and TRBJ2-7; 7 bases map to TRBD1. CDR1 is MGHRA, CDR2 YSYEKL, per germline. The length of the CDR3 is 13 residues. V lost 5 bases and J lost 3; bases outside the gene matches: 4. The CDR3 spells CASSFDRDYEQYF. CDR3 nucleotides: TGCGCCAGCAGCTTCGACAGGGACTACGAGCAGTACTTC.

This sequence joins TRBV7-2 and TRBJ2-1; 8 positions match TRBD1. The V gene end was trimmed by 8 bases and the J gene end by 5 bases; junction bases not matched to a gene: 2. The CDR3 runs to 12 residues. Germline V gene sequence: CDR1 SGHTA, CDR2 FQGNSA. DNA for the CDR3: TGTGCCAGCCAGGGGGCAAACAATGAGCAGTTCTTC. Translated: CASQGANNEQFF. Based on the CDR3 plus reference TRBV7-2 and TRBJ2-1, the full variable domain is GAGVSQSPSNKVTEKGKDVELRCDPISGHTALYWYRQSLGQGLEFLIYFQGNSAPDKSGLPSDRFSAERTGGSVSTLTIQRTQQEDSAVYLCASQGANNEQFFGPGTRLTVL.

This chain uses TRBV6-1 with TRBJ1-2; tentative D call: TRBD1 (6 bases). Germline assignment: CDR1 MNHNS and CDR2 SASEGT. The V end was cut by 11 bases, the J end by 7 bases, with 20 bases between. The CDR3 has 13 amino acids. The DNA for the CDR3 is TGTGCCGGATTAACAGGGCAAGTGGGTGGCTACACCTTC. Translated: CAGLTGQVGGYTF.

V is TRBV2 and J is TRBJ2-7; D is uncertain. The CDR3 spans 12 residues. Germline CDR1 and CDR2: SNHLY and FYNNEI. Trimming took 4 bases from V and 7 from J, leaving 11 bases between them. The chain's CDR3 is CASSVWSGEQYF. The CDR3 nucleotides are TGTGCCAGCAGTGTGTGGTCGGGTGAGCAGTACTTC.

The V call is TRBV2, the J call TRBJ2-5; D gene ambiguous. Germline V lookup: CDR1 SNHLY, CDR2 FYNNEI. This CDR3 is 13 amino acids long. V was shortened by 7 bases and J by 2 bases, with 11 bases between the two germline ends. This chain's CDR3 is CASTVTLQETQYF. CDR3 nucleotide sequence: TGTGCCAGCACCGTGACTCTGCAAGAGACCCAGTACTTC.

Here the CDR3 reads CASSLGGTSGGDTQYF. The CDR3 DNA sequence: TGTGCCAGCAGCTTGGGGGGGACTAGCGGAGGAGATACGCAGTATTTT. The rearrangement uses TRBV5-4 and TRBJ2-3; 11 nucleotides line up with TRBD2. Germline lookup yields CDR1 SGHNT and CDR2 YYREEE (reference sequence). The CDR3 runs 16 residues. With V trimmed by 0 bases and J by 5 bases, 5 bases remained unmatched. Full variable domain (missing parts from reference TRBV5-4 and TRBJ2-3): ETGVTQSPTHLIKTRGQQVTLRCSSQSGHNTVSWYQQALGQGPQFIFQYYREEENGRGNFPPRFSGLQFPNYSSELNVNALELDDSALYLCASSLGGTSGGDTQYFGPGTRLTVL.

The V call is TRBV30, the J call TRBJ1-5; D call uncertain. The germline gives CDR1 GTSNPN, CDR2 SVGIG (reference sequence). V was pared by 2 bases and J by 6 bases, with 8 bases between. The CDR3 totals 12 residues. As DNA, the CDR3 is TGTGCCTGGAGTTCACGGGGTCAGCCCCAGCATTTT. It encodes CAWSSRGQPQHF.

The chain employs TRBV6-6 and TRBJ1-1; D gene ambiguous. There are 14 residues in the CDR3. The germline V gene has CDR1 MNHNY and CDR2 SVGAGI (reference sequence). V was cut by 4 bases and J by 4 bases, with 13 bases left in between. Written as DNA, the CDR3 is TGTGCCAGCAGTTCGGTCAAGCCATTCACTGAAGCTTTCTTT. Translation: CASSSVKPFTEAFF.

The J gene is TRBJ1-1, the V gene TRBV15; TRBD1 might be the D (6 bases). V shed 4 bases and J shed 1 base, with 10 bases lying between them. The CDR3 extends over 14 amino acids. Germline CDR1 and CDR2: LNHNV and YYDKDF (reference sequence). The CDR3 DNA reads as TGTGCCACCAGCAAAAGGGGGAAGAACACTGAAGCTTTCTTT. Amino acid sequence: CATSKRGKNTEAFF.

This clone was recorded only once. The rearrangement uses TRBV4-1 and TRBJ2-2; TRBD2 is a possible D gene (5 bases). The germline V gene encodes CDR1 MGHRA and CDR2 YSYEKL. V was cut by 4 bases and J by 4 bases, with 13 bases left in between. CDR3 length: 15 residues. CDR3 sequence reads: CASSPAPGFTGELFF. The CDR3 DNA reads TGCGCCAGCAGCCCGGCCCCGGGGTTCACCGGGGAGCTGTTTTTT.

This clone was detected only a few times. The same CDR3 can be traced to other DNA sequences in this sample. J is TRBJ1-1 and V is TRBV5-1; D is unresolved. Trimming removed 0 bases from V and 0 bases from J, with 6 bases in between. This CDR3 region has 14 residues. Looked up from germline, CDR1 is SGHRS and CDR2 is YFSETQ. CDR3 sequence: CASSLGQVNTEAFF. The CDR3, as DNA: TGCGCCAGCAGCTTGGGGCAGGTGAACACTGAAGCTTTCTTT.

The V call is TRBV11-3, the J call TRBJ2-1; TRBD2 agrees at 11 bases. V shed 2 bases, J shed 5 bases, and the junction held 8 bases outside the gene matches. Germline V gives CDR1 SGHNT, CDR2 YENEEA. The CDR3 runs 17 residues. CDR3 sequence reads: CASSLRGLAGGDNEQFF. For the CDR3, the DNA is TGTGCCAGCAGCTTAAGGGGGTTAGCGGGGGGGGACAATGAGCAGTTCTTC.

J is TRBJ1-4 and V is TRBV6-5, with D perhaps TRBD1 (6 bases). Trimming removed 5 bases at V and 3 bases at J, with 13 bases between. The CDR3 sequence is 15 residues long. The germline V gene encodes CDR1 MNHEY and CDR2 SVGAGI. CDR3 loop: CASSNTGFPNEKLFF. The CDR3 DNA reads TGTGCCAGCAGTAACACAGGGTTTCCTAATGAAAAACTGTTTTTT.

The chain links TRBV30 to TRBJ1-1, with a weak D call TRBD1 (5 bases). The CDR3 runs 13 residues. The V gene's germline CDR1 is GTSNPN and CDR2 SVGIG (reference sequence). V was shortened by 7 bases and J by 2 bases, with 14 bases between the two germline ends. In DNA form, the CDR3 reads TGTGCCTCCCAAGGGGTAGCTAACACTGAAGCTTTCTTT. Residues: CASQGVANTEAFF.

V usage is TRBV4-1 and J usage is TRBJ2-5; 10 bases are a match to TRBD1. CDR3 size: 19 residues. CDR1 and CDR2 (germline): MGHRA, YSYEKL. J was trimmed by 5 bases and V by 1 base; bases with no gene match: 16. The CDR3 bases are TGCGCCAGCAGCCAAGTGTTTCCTCCGGGACAGGGGTGGTTTGAGACCCAGTACTTC. As protein: CASSQVFPPGQGWFETQYF.

CDR3 region: CAWSVPSRQTNTGELFF. DNA of the CDR3: TGTGCCTGGAGTGTGCCTAGCAGGCAAACGAACACCGGGGAGCTGTTTTTT. The V call is TRBV30, the J call TRBJ2-2; tentative D call: TRBD2 (5 bases). From germline, CDR1 is GTSNPN and CDR2 SVGIG (reference sequence). V lost 0 bases and J 0 bases, leaving 14 bases between the germline ends. The CDR3 has 17 residues.

This clone was counted a few times. This chain uses TRBV9 with TRBJ1-1; a possible D gene is TRBD1 (6 bases). The germline V gene has CDR1 SGDLS and CDR2 YYNGEE. V gave up 4 bases and J gave up 1 base, with 11 bases separating them. The CDR3 runs to 14 residues. The CDR3 bases are TGTGCCAGCAGCACAGGGACGGCGAACACTGAAGCTTTCTTT. Translation: CASSTGTANTEAFF.

This rearrangement joins TRBV6-6 to TRBJ1-6; maybe TRBD1 (5 bases). Deletions cut 0 bases from V and 7 bases from J, with 10 bases between. The V gene's germline CDR1 is MNHNY and CDR2 SVGAGI (reference sequence). The CDR3 is 15 amino acids. The CDR3 coding sequence is TGTGCCAGCAGTTACTCGAAACAGGAGAATTCACCCCTCCACTTT. Its protein product is CASSYSKQENSPLHF.

This clone was counted once. The CDR3 region has the DNA TGTGCCAGCAGATCTTTCGGGGGGCTGGGAGAGACCCAGTACTTC. Encoded protein: CASRSFGGLGETQYF. The chain has TRBV2 and TRBJ2-5, with D tentatively TRBD2 (7 bases). Germline CDR1 SNHLY, CDR2 FYNNEI. There are 15 residues in the CDR3. V gave up 6 bases and J gave up 4 bases, with 18 bases separating them.

The chain joins TRBV19 to TRBJ1-2; D is undetermined. The germline V and J ends were trimmed by 5 bases and 4 bases, with 11 bases remaining between them. CDR1 and CDR2 (germline): LNHDA, SQIVND (reference sequence). The CDR3 is 13 residues long. CDR3 region: CASSQIYVYGYTF. The CDR3 DNA is TGTGCCAGTAGTCAGATATACGTCTATGGCTACACCTTC.

With regard to this clone: A read error may produce the germline difference seen at one junction end. V usage is TRBV6-1 and J usage is TRBJ2-4, with TRBD1 as a possible D gene (5 bases). Germline lookup yields CDR1 MNHNS and CDR2 SASEGT. The CDR3 has 13 residues. The CDR3 coding sequence is TGTGCCAGCAGAGGGGTAGCCAAAAACAGTCAGTACTTC. This codes for CASRGVAKNSQYF.

This rearrangement joins TRBV19 to TRBJ2-2, with D possibly matching TRBD1 (6 bases). Germline CDR1 is LNHDA and CDR2 is SQIVND (reference sequence). The CDR3 has 14 amino acids. The germline V and J ends were trimmed by 5 bases and 6 bases, with 13 bases remaining between them. The CDR3 protein is CASSPSTGPGELFF. The CDR3 DNA follows: TGTGCCAGTAGTCCGAGTACAGGGCCCGGGGAGCTGTTTTTT.

The chain has TRBV5-5 and TRBJ1-2, with TRBD1 matching over 7 bases. This CDR3 has 13 amino acids. With 3 bases clipped from V and 3 bases from J, the junction kept 2 bases outside the gene matches. The V gene's germline CDR1 is SGHKS and CDR2 YYEKEE (reference sequence). CDR3 nucleotide sequence: TGTGCCAGCAGCTGGGACAGCCACTATGGCTACACCTTC. Amino acid sequence: CASSWDSHYGYTF. The entire variable domain, with the rest obtained from reference TRBV5-5 and TRBJ1-2, is as follows: DAGVTQSPTHLIKTRGQQVTLRCSPISGHKSVSWYQQVLGQGPQFIFQYYEKEERGRGNFPDRFSARQFPNYSSELNVNALLLGDSALYLCASSWDSHYGYTFGSGTRLTVV.

Worth noting for this clone: Mismatch with germline at one junction end may stem from a read error. The V and J genes are TRBV9 and TRBJ2-6; 15 bases are a match to TRBD2. The CDR3 has 20 amino acids. Germline CDR1 is SGDLS and CDR2 is YYNGEE. The CDR3 nucleotides read TGTGCCAGCAGCGACTCCGGGACTAGCGGGGGGTACTCTGGGGCCAACGGCCTGACTTTC. Protein: CASSDSGTSGGYSGANGLTF. The whole variable domain, remainder taken from reference TRBV9 and TRBJ2-6, is DSGVTQTPKHLITATGQRVTLRCSPRSGDLSVYWYQQSLDQGLQFLIQYYNGEERAKGNILERFSAQQFPDLHSELNLSSLELGDSALYFCASSDSGTSGGYSGANGLTFGAGSRLTVL.

The V and J genes are TRBV5-6 and TRBJ1-2; 9 bases agree with TRBD1. The V segment lost 2 bases and the J segment 4 bases; nucleotides outside the gene matches: 15. This CDR3 is 18 amino acids long. The V gene's germline CDR1 is SGHDT and CDR2 YYEEEE. The CDR3 region is CASSLPGQGHGNSYGYTF. In DNA form, the CDR3 reads TGTGCCAGCAGCTTACCGGGACAGGGACACGGAAACTCCTATGGCTACACCTTC.